The clone carrying this T cell receptor (beta chain) occurred a few times. The entry originates in a study of patients and donors after allogeneic stem cell transplantation. The germline gives CDR1 KGHDR, CDR2 SFDVKD. The CDR3 sequence is 14 residues long. V was clipped by 8 bases and J by 0 bases, with 11 bases between them. TCRdb analysed the RT-PCR reads with MiXCR anew, one entry per CDR3 protein. The sample has 400,000 to 450,000 distinct CDR3 sequences; 16% are singletons. The source material was blood, either unsorted or a sorted T cell fraction (not recorded which). The gene calls are TRBV24-1 and TRBJ2-3; D is ambiguous. The clonotype was recovered from a human donor who was either an allogeneic HSCT recipient or a stem cell or donor lymphocyte infusion donor (not recorded which). It is not recorded whose cells these are; they may come from a transplant donor. In nucleotides, the CDR3 is TGTGCCACCACCGCGGCCTCTAGCACAGATACGCAGTATTTT. It yields the protein CATTAASSTDTQYF.